This TCR beta chain originates from a study of graft-versus-host responses after intestinal transplantation. The data were produced by immunoSEQ multiplex PCR, yet TCRdb's version contains in-frame clones alone and is incomplete. The table lists tens of thousands of clones, roughly 91% of them singletons. With respect to this clone: Antigen unknown.

The CDR3 loop spans 15 amino acids. V dropped 6 bases and J dropped 4; count of bases not matched to a gene: 11. This clonotype was obtained from a human donor who received an intestinal transplant. V is TRBV23-1 and J is TRBJ1-2, with 7 bases fitting TRBD1. TRBV23-1 is identified as an open reading frame with a role that is uncertain. The sample in question was unstimulated CD4+ T cells sorted from spleen or lymph node cells, obtained before intestinal transplant. CDR3 amino acids: CASRRSRDSGYGYTF. CDR3 in DNA: TGCGCCAGCAGACGAAGTAGGGACAGCGGCTATGGCTACACCTTC.